Reported below is one T cell receptor (beta chain). Germline assignment: CDR1 LNHDA and CDR2 SQIVND (reference sequence). The CDR3 has 15 residues. The J segment lost 0 bases and the V segment lost 5 bases, leaving 6 bases of the junction unmatched. These data come from a study of blood T cell repertoires in COVID-19. Looking at the study overall: Donors in the United States, Italy and Spain gave samples during acute or convalescent COVID-19. PBMCs, B-cell-depleted T cells, or T cells were the source of the cDNA or gDNA that made up the material.

Clinical histories supplied by participants themselves formed the basis of cohort assignment. The data were produced by immunoSEQ multiplex PCR, yet TCRdb's version contains in-frame clones alone and is incomplete. This repertoire shows a few hundred thousand clones, over 75% found once; its top ten account for more than 3%. The receptor comes from a woman aged 55-69 years who had recovered from COVID-19. The chain is built from TRBV19 and TRBJ1-2; 7 positions agree with TRBD1. The sample comprised PBMCs or T cells enriched from blood (not recorded which). CDR3 DNA sequence: TGTGCCAGTAGTCCCGGGACAGAAACTAACTATGGCTACACCTTC. Its protein is CASSPGTETNYGYTF.